These 8 T cell receptor beta chains came from one sample sequenced in a study of blood T cell repertoires in COVID-19. Assay: immunoSEQ multiplex PCR; the TCRdb copy retains only in-frame clones and omits some. The table includes around 260,000 clones, under 90% detected once. Sequencing input: peripheral blood. The receptors were sampled from a woman aged 40 to 50 who had recovered from COVID-19.

This clone was recorded a few times. The chain couples TRBV10-1 to TRBJ2-3; D is possibly TRBD2 (5 bases). The length of the CDR3 is 14 residues. Germline CDR1 and CDR2: WNHNN and SYGVQD (reference sequence). V dropped 5 bases and J dropped 4 bases, with 13 bases sitting between them. This CDR3 reads CASSLDPGSDTQYF. The CDR3 DNA sequence: TGCGCCAGCAGTCTGGACCCGGGGTCAGATACGCAGTATTTT.

The genes are TRBV30 and TRBJ2-1; D remains ambiguous. This CDR3 has 11 residues. Germline CDR1 and CDR2: GTSNPN and SVGIG (reference sequence). The V end was cut by 4 bases, the J end by 9 bases, with 10 bases between. In DNA, the CDR3 is TGTGCCTGGACTGACTTAAGTGAGCAGTTCTTC. Its translation is CAWTDLSEQFF.

The chain employs TRBV12-5 and TRBJ2-6; TRBD1 matches 8 bases. Germline lookup yields CDR1 LGHNT and CDR2 FRNRAP. V trimming: 6 bases; J trimming: 0 bases; junction bases outside the gene matches: 4. This CDR3 comprises 16 residues. Here the CDR3 reads CASGLDRDSGANVLTF. The CDR3, as DNA: TGTGCTAGTGGACTGGACAGGGACTCTGGGGCCAACGTCCTGACTTTC.

V usage is TRBV4-1 and J usage is TRBJ2-5; 7 bases match TRBD2. This CDR3 has 13 residues. Germline-derived CDR1 and CDR2 are MGHRA and YSYEKL. V was clipped by 0 bases and J by 7 bases; unmatched bases: 2. The CDR3 sequence: CASSQEGRGTQYF. CDR3 coding DNA: TGCGCCAGCAGCCAAGAGGGGAGGGGGACCCAGTACTTC.

The V and J genes are TRBV12-3 or TRBV12-4 and TRBJ2-2, with a weak D call TRBD2 (5 bases). There are 13 residues in the CDR3. V shed 6 bases and J shed 5 bases, with 10 bases lying between them. The CDR3 DNA reads as TGTGCCAGCAGCCCCTCGGGGACCGGGGAGCTGTTTTTT. Translating it yields CASSPSGTGELFF.

The V and J genes are TRBV14 and TRBJ2-3; perhaps TRBD2 as D (5 bases). Germline CDR1 reads SGHDN; CDR2 reads FVKESK. The V end was cut by 1 base, the J end by 4 bases, with 12 bases between. The CDR3 runs to 15 residues. DNA for the CDR3: TGTGCCAGCAGCCAAGTAGCGTTTCGGGCAGATACGCAGTATTTT. As protein: CASSQVAFRADTQYF.

The chain recombines TRBV10-3 with TRBJ2-7; tentative D call: TRBD1 (5 bases). CDR1 is ENHRY, CDR2 SYGVKD, per germline. V lost 6 bases to trimming and J lost 2 bases, with 14 bases between them. The CDR3 spans 14 residues. CDR3 amino acids: CAIRGQGDPYEQYF. In DNA form, the CDR3 reads TGTGCCATCAGGGGGCAGGGCGACCCCTACGAGCAGTACTTC.

The chain employs TRBV19 and TRBJ1-4; 9 bases map to TRBD1. The CDR3 has 15 amino acids. V gave up 6 bases and J gave up 6 bases; unmatched junction bases: 8. CDR1 is LNHDA, CDR2 SQIVND, per germline (reference sequence). In DNA form, the CDR3 reads TGTGCCAGTAGGGGGGCACAGGGGGCGCATGAAAAACTGTTTTTT. Its protein is CASRGAQGAHEKLFF.